These T cell receptor beta chains were read from a single sample in a study of blood T cell repertoires in COVID-19. The protocol was immunoSEQ multiplex PCR, while the TCRdb copy is restricted to in-frame clones and leaves out a portion. The sample records around 200,000 clones, about 87% being singletons. Sequenced input: peripheral blood. All receptors derive from a man aged 55 to 70 who had recovered from COVID-19. Each CDR3 is given with its conserved first and last residue. A D gene is named only where the DNA matches it firmly. The size field is filled for only some rows; it gives once, few, many or a size class.

J	D	size	V	length	DNA	CDR3
TRBJ1-3	.	.	TRBV3-1/TRBV3-2	15	TGTGCCAGCAGCCAACTGGGGGCGGGTGGAAACACCATATATTTT	CASSQLGAGGNTIYF
TRBJ2-7	.	.	TRBV9	13	TGTGCCAGCAGCCCTGGGCTGGACTGGGAGCAGTACTTC	CASSPGLDWEQYF
TRBJ2-1	.	.	TRBV10-3	14	TGTGCCATCACCCAACCGGGGACTTCCAATGAGCAGTTCTTC	CAITQPGTSNEQFF
TRBJ2-7	TRBD1	.	TRBV3-1/TRBV3-2	13	TGTGCCAGCAAAGGGACAGCAGCCTACGAGCAGTACTTC	CASKGTAAYEQYF
TRBJ1-2	TRBD1	.	TRBV5-4	14	TGTGCCAGCAGCTGGGACAGGGGGAACAATGGCTACACCTTC	CASSWDRGNNGYTF
TRBJ1-1	TRBD1	.	TRBV7-9	12	TGTGCCAGCAGCTTGAGACAGGGACTAGCTTTCTTT	CASSLRQGLAFF
TRBJ2-2	.	.	TRBV19	13	TGTGCCAGTAGAGCAAACGGGGCCGGGGAGCTGTTTTTT	CASRANGAGELFF
TRBJ2-7	.	.	TRBV11-2	12	TGTGCCAGCACCCGAGGGGGAGACGAGCAGTACTTC	CASTRGGDEQYF
TRBJ2-1	.	.	TRBV6-1	17	TGTGCCAGCAGTGAAGAATTACTAGGGCCCCTCTACAATGAGCAGTTCTTC	CASSEELLGPLYNEQFF
TRBJ2-5	TRBD2	once	TRBV6-5	14	TGTGCCAGCAGTTACGTGGACTCAGCGGGGTTCTGGTACTTC	CASSYVDSAGFWYF
TRBJ2-1	.	once	TRBV12-3/TRBV12-4	13	TGTGCCAGCAGTTTGTATAGAGCGGATGAGCAGTTCTTC	CASSLYRADEQFF
TRBJ2-1	.	few	TRBV19	16	TGTGCCAGTAGTATCCATAGCTCGACTACGTACAATGAGCAGTTCTTC	CASSIHSSTTYNEQFF
TRBJ1-1	TRBD1	few	TRBV6-2/TRBV6-3	18	TGTGCCAGCAGCTTTAGGGTTCTGGCAGGGGGCGGCGGCACTGAAGCTTTCTTT	CASSFRVLAGGGGTEAFF
TRBJ2-3	.	.	TRBV11-3	16	TGTGCCAGCAGCCGAATTAGCGGTTTGGGGTCAGATACGCAGTATTTT	CASSRISGLGSDTQYF
TRBJ2-7	TRBD1	.	TRBV5-1	14	TGCGCCAGCAGCCTGCTGACAGGGGGGTACGAGCAGTACTTC	CASSLLTGGYEQYF
TRBJ2-3	TRBD2	.	TRBV7-6	17	TGTGCCAGCAGCTTAGCGGGACTAGCGGGAGCGACAGATACGCAGTATTTT	CASSLAGLAGATDTQYF
TRBJ2-3	.	.	TRBV7-3	14	TGTGCCAGCAGCTCGGGGATCAGCACAGATACGCAGTATTTT	CASSSGISTDTQYF
TRBJ1-6	.	.	TRBV28	13	TGTGCCAGCAGGGGACAAAGCGGTTCACCCCTCCACTTT	CASRGQSGSPLHF
TRBJ2-2	TRBD2	.	TRBV5-6	16	TGTGCCAGCAGCCCGCCGGGGGGTATGAACACCGGGGAGCTGTTTTTT	CASSPPGGMNTGELFF
TRBJ2-7	TRBD2	.	TRBV6-5	16	TGTGCCAGCAGTTACTCGGAGAGGCTAGCGGGAGTCGAGCAGTACTTC	CASSYSERLAGVEQYF
TRBJ2-1	TRBD1	.	TRBV5-1	16	TGCGCCAGCAGAAATCAGGGGGCTCCCTCCTACAATGAGCAGTTCTTC	CASRNQGAPSYNEQFF
TRBJ1-1	TRBD1	few	TRBV6-6	14	TGTGCCAGCAGCCCGACAGGGATGAACACTGAAGCTTTCTTT	CASSPTGMNTEAFF
TRBJ2-1	TRBD1	.	TRBV4-2	16	TGTGCCAGCAGCAAAACAGGGGCTGGCTCCTACAATGAGCAGTTCTTC	CASSKTGAGSYNEQFF
TRBJ2-5	TRBD1	.	TRBV18	14	TGTGCCAGCTCACCAGGGACAGTACAAGAGACCCAGTACTTC	CASSPGTVQETQYF
TRBJ2-7	.	.	TRBV5-1	14	TGCGCCAGCAGCTTGGGGGCAGGGCTGGTCGAGCAGTACTTC	CASSLGAGLVEQYF
TRBJ2-7	.	.	TRBV29-1	17	TGCAGCGTAATACGGTTATTAACAGGGAGTAGTTCCTACGAGCAGTACTTC	CSVIRLLTGSSSYEQYF
TRBJ1-5	.	.	TRBV5-8	16	TGTGCCAGCAGCACCGGACAGTCAATGGGCAATCAGCCCCAGCATTTT	CASSTGQSMGNQPQHF
TRBJ2-1	TRBD1	.	TRBV9	12	TGTGCCTCCGGGGTGGGACAGGAAAGGACTATCTTC	CASGVGQERTIF
TRBJ2-5	TRBD2	.	TRBV5-1	15	TGCGCCAGCAGCTTGCCCCAGGGAGGGCAAGAGACCCAGTACTTC	CASSLPQGGQETQYF
TRBJ2-3	TRBD2	.	TRBV5-4	16	TGTGCCAGCCGACCCGGGACTAGCGGGAGCGCAGATACGCAGTATTTT	CASRPGTSGSADTQYF
TRBJ1-1	TRBD1	.	TRBV12-3/TRBV12-4	13	TGTGCCAGCACCCGGGACAGCGGCACTGAAGCTTTCTTT	CASTRDSGTEAFF
TRBJ2-5	.	.	TRBV24-1	13	TGTGCCACTCACTCTTGGTTTGGAGAGACCCAGTACTTC	CATHSWFGETQYF
TRBJ2-7	.	.	TRBV25-1	15	TGTGCCAGCAGTGAAAGTGGTCAGGGGAAGCACGAGCAGTACTTC	CASSESGQGKHEQYF
TRBJ2-2	TRBD2	.	TRBV24-1	17	TGTGCCACCAGTGATTTGCCGGGACTAGCGGGAAACGGGGAGCTGTTTTTT	CATSDLPGLAGNGELFF
TRBJ1-2	.	.	TRBV5-5	15	TGTGCCAGCAACCCGGGCCGGGGGGAGGGCTATGGCTACACCTTC	CASNPGRGEGYGYTF
TRBJ2-5	.	once	TRBV18	12	TGTGCCAGCTCGCGGCAAGAAGAGACCCAGTACTTC	CASSRQEETQYF
TRBJ2-7	.	.	TRBV7-6	16	TGTGCCAGCAGCCTCCCGGGGGGGACAGGGCCCTACGAGCAGTACTTC	CASSLPGGTGPYEQYF
TRBJ1-3	.	few	TRBV2	15	TGTGCCAGCAGACCCCGGTCGTCGGCTGGAAACACCATATATTTT	CASRPRSSAGNTIYF
TRBJ1-1	TRBD1	once	TRBV10-3	14	TGTGCCATCAGGGGGGGACAGGCTAACACTGAAGCTTTCTTT	CAIRGGQANTEAFF
TRBJ2-1	TRBD2	once	TRBV14	16	TGTGCCAGCAGCCTAGCGGGAGCGGGAGGGTACAATGAGCAGTTCTTC	CASSLAGAGGYNEQFF
TRBJ1-2	TRBD1	.	TRBV9	15	TGTGCCAGCAGCAGGACAGGATTGGTTAACTATGGCTACACCTTC	CASSRTGLVNYGYTF
TRBJ2-3	TRBD2	.	TRBV7-9	15	TGTGCCAGCAGAGGGACTAGCGGGTTGCCAGATACGCAGTATTTT	CASRGTSGLPDTQYF